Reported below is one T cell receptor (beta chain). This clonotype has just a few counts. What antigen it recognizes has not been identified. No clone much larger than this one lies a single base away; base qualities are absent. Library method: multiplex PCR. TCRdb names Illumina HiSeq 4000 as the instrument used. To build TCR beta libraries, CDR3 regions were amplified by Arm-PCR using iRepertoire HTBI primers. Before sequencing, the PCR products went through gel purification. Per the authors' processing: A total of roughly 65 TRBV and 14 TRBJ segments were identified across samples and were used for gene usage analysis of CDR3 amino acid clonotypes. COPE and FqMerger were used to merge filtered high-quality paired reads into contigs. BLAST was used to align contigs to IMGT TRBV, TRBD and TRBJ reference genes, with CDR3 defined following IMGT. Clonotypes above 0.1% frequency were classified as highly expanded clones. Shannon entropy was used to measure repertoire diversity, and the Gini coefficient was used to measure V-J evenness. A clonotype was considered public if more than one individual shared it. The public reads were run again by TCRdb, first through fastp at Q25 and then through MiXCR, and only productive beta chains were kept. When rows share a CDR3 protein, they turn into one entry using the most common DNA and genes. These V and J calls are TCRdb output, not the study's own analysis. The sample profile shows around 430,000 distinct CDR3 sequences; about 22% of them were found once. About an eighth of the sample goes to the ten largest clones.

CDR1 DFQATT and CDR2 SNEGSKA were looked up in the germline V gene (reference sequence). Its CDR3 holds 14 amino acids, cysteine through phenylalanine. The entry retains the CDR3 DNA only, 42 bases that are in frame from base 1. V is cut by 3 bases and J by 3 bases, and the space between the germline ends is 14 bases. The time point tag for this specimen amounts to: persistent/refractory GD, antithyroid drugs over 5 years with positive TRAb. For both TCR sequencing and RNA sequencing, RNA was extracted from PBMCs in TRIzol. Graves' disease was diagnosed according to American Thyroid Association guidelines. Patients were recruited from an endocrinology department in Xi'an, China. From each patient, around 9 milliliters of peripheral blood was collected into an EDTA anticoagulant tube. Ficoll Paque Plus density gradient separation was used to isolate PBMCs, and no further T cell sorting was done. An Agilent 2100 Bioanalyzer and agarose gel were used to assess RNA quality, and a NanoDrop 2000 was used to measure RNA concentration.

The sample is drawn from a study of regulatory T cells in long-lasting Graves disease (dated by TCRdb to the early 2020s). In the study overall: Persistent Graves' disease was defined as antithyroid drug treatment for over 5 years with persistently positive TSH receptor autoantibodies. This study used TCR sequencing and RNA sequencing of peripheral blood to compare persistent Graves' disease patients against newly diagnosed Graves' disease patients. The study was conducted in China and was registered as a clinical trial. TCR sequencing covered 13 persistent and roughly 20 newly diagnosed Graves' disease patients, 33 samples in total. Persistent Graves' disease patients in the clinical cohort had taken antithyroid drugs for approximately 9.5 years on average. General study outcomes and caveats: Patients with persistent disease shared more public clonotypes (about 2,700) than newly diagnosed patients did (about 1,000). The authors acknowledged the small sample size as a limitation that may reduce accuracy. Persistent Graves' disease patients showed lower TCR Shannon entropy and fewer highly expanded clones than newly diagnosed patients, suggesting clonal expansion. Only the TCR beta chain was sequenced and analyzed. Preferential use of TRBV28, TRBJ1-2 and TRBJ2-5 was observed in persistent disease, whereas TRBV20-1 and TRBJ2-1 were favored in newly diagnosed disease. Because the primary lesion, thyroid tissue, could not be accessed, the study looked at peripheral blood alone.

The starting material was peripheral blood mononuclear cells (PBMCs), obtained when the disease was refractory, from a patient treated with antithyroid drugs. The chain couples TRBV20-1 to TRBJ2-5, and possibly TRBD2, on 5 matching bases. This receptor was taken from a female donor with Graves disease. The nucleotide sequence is TGCAGTGCTAGCCCTAGCCTCGTCGAAGAGACCCAGTACTTC. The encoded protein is CSASPSLVEETQYF.